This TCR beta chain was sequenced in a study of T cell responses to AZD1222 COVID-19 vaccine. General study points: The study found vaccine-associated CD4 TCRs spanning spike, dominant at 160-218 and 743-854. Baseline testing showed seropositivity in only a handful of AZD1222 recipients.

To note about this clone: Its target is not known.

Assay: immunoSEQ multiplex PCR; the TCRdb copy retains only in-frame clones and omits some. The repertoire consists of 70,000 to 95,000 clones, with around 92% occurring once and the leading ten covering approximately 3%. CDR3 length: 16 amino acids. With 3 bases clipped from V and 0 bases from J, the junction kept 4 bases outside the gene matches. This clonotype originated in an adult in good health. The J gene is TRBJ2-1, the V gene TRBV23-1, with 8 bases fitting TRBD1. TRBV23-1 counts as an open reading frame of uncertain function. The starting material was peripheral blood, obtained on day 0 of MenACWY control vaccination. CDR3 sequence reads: CASSQGQEASYNEQFF. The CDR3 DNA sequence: TGCGCCAGCAGTCAGGGACAGGAGGCCTCCTACAATGAGCAGTTCTTC.